Described below is a single TCR beta chain sequence and its context. This sample stems from a study of blood T cell repertoires in COVID-19. Study-level information: From the United States, Italy and Spain came samples of acute and convalescent COVID-19. PBMCs, B-cell-depleted T cells, or T cells provided the cDNA or gDNA that made up the material.

Per the original data handling: Estimation of nucleated cell counts was performed using reference gene primer amplification. TCRdb's copy holds only in-frame clones and misses some; the assay was immunoSEQ multiplex PCR. The V and J calls and the clone size are those of that table, but D and trimming were determined from the DNA. This table holds 30,000 to 45,000 clones, approximately 90% found once. The sequencing input was peripheral blood. The sequence was obtained from a human donor in a cohort sampled during active COVID-19.

This CDR3 reads CASSLGSGVSGEKLFF. Written as DNA, the CDR3 is TGTGCCAGCAGCTTAGGGAGCGGGGTTTCGGGAGAAAAACTGTTTTTT. This chain joins TRBV7-2 and TRBJ1-4; D gene uncertain. V shed 1 base and J shed 8 bases, with 17 bases lying between them. The CDR3 spans 16 residues. The germline gives CDR1 SGHTA, CDR2 FQGNSA.